This T cell receptor (beta chain) was captured by sequencing in a study of T-cell memory formation after mild COVID-19. The germline V gene has CDR1 MGHDK and CDR2 SYGVNS. V was cut by 1 base and J by 5 bases, with 17 bases left in between. The CDR3 consists of 16 residues. TCRdb itself ran the 5' RACE reads through MiXCR, one entry per CDR3 protein. The sample holds more than 100,000 distinct CDR3 sequences, about a sixth seen once. This clonotype showed up just a few times. The TCR originated in a man aged 18 to 30 who had mild COVID-19 (a few samples of this study predate the infection). Cell type and time point are not known. Sequenced sample: PBMCs or a T cell subset sorted from them (not recorded which). The chain couples TRBV25-1 to TRBJ2-5; D is possibly TRBD1 (7 bases). The CDR3 sequence is CASSELPGRGRETQYF. CDR3 bases: TGTGCCAGCAGTGAATTGCCTGGCAGGGGGAGGGAGACCCAGTACTTC.